This T cell receptor beta chain was captured by sequencing in a study of post-analysis software for immune sequencing data. This clonotype was seen repeatedly, ten times or more. As yet, its antigen is unknown. Whole-study findings and limits: About 5 TRBV segments were more frequent in patients than controls; TRBV5-6, TRBV5-1 and TRBV20-1 belonged to this group.

Unique-molecular-identifier-tagged TCR beta cDNA libraries were used. Between roughly 1 and 11 million T cells gave rise to approximately 520,000 cDNA molecules. One entry per CDR3 protein, called by TCRdb with MiXCR from the PCR reads. The table records 250,000 to 300,000 distinct CDR3 sequences, 30% to 45% of them present only once. Germline loops: CDR1 SQVTM, CDR2 ANQGSEA. Trimming stripped 4 bases from V and 4 bases from J, with 10 bases between. This CDR3 has 12 residues. The chain couples TRBV29-1 to TRBJ1-1; D possibly corresponds to TRBD1 (5 bases). The receptor was derived from a girl between 10 and 17 years old with multiple sclerosis. The material sequenced was blood. The CDR3 protein is CSVVQAPTEAFF. CDR3 nucleotide sequence: TGCAGCGTTGTACAGGCCCCCACTGAAGCTTTCTTT.